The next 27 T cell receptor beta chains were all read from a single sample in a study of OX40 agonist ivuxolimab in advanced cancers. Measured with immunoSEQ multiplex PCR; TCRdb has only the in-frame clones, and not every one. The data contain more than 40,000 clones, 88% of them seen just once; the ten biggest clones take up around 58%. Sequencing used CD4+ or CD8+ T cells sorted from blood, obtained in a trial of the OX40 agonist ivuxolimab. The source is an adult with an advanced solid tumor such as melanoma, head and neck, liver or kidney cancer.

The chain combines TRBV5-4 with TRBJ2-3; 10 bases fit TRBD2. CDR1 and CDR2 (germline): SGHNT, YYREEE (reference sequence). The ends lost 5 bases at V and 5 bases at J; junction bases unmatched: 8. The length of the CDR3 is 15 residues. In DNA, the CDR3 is TGTGCCAGCAGTAATAAGCGGGAGGGCCAAGATACGCAGTATTTT. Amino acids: CASSNKREGQDTQYF.

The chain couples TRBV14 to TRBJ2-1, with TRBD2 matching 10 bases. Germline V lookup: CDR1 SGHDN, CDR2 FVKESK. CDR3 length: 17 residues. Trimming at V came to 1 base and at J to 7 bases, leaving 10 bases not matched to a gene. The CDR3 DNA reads TGTGCCAGCAGCCAAGGGGCTGTGGGACTAGCGTTTAATGAGCAGTTCTTC. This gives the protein CASSQGAVGLAFNEQFF. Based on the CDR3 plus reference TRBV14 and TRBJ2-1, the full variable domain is EAGVTQFPSHSVIEKGQTVTLRCDPISGHDNLYWYRRVMGKEIKFLLHFVKESKQDESGMPNNRFLAERTGGTYSTLKVQPAELEDSGVYFCASSQGAVGLAFNEQFFGPGTRLTVL.

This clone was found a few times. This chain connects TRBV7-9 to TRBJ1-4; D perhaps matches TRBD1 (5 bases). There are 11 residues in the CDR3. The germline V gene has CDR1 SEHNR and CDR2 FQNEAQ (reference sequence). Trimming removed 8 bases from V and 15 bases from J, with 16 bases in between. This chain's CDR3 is CASSRSGTVFF. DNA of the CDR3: TGTGCCAGCTCCCGGTCAGGGACGGTGTTTTTT.

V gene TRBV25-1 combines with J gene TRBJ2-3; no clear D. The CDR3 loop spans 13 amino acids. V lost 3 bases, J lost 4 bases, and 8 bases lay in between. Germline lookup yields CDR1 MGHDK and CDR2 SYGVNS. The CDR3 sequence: CASSDEKADTQYF. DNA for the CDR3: TGTGCCAGCAGTGATGAGAAGGCAGATACGCAGTATTTT.

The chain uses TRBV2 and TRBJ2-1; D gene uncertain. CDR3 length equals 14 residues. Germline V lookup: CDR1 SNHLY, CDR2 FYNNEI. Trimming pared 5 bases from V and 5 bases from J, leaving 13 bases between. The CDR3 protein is CASSPPGGDNEQFF. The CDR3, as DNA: TGTGCCAGCAGTCCCCCCGGCGGAGACAATGAGCAGTTCTTC.

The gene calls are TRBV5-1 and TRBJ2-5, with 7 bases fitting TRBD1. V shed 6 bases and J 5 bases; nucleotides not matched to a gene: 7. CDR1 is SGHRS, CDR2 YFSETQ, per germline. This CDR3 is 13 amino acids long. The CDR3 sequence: CASMQGEFETQYF. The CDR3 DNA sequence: TGCGCCAGCATGCAGGGGGAGTTCGAGACCCAGTACTTC.

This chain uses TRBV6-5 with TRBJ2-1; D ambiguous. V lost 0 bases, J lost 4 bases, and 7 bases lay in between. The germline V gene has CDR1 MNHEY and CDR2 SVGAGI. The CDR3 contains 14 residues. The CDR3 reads CASSYSSSYNEQFF. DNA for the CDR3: TGTGCCAGCAGTTACTCCTCGAGTTACAATGAGCAGTTCTTC.

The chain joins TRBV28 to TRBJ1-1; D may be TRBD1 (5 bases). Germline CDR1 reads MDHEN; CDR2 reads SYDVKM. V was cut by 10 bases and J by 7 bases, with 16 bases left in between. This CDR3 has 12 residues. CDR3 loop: CAIVSTQGEAFF. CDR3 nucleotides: TGTGCCATTGTATCAACCCAGGGTGAAGCTTTCTTT. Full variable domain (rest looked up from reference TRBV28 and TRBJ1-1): DVKVTQSSRYLVKRTGEKVFLECVQDMDHENMFWYRQDPGLGLRLIYFSYDVKMKEKGDIPEGYSVSREKKERFSLILESASTNQTSMYLCAIVSTQGEAFFGQGTRLTVV.

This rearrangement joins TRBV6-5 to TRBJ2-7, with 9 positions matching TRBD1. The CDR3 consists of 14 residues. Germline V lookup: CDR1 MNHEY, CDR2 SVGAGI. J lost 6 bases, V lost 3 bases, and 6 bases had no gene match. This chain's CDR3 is CASSYMDRGSEQYF. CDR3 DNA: TGTGCCAGCAGTTATATGGACAGGGGATCCGAGCAGTACTTC.

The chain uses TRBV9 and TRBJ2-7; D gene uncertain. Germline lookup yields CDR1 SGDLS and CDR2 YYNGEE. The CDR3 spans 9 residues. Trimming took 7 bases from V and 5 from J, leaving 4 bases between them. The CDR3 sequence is CASGDEQYF. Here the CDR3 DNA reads TGTGCCAGCGGGGACGAGCAGTACTTC.

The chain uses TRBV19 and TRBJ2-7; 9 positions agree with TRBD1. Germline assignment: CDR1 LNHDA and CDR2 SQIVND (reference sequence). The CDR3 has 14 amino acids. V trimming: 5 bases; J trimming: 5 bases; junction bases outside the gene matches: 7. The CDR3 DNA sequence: TGTGCCAGTAGTCCGGACAGGGGACGGAACGAGCAGTACTTC. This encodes CASSPDRGRNEQYF.

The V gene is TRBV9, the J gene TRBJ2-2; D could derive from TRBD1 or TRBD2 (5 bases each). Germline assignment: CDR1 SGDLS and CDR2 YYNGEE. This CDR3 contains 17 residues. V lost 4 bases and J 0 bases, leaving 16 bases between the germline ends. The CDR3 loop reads CASSTRDRVANTGELFF. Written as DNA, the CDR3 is TGTGCCAGCAGCACACGGGACCGCGTTGCGAACACCGGGGAGCTGTTTTTT.

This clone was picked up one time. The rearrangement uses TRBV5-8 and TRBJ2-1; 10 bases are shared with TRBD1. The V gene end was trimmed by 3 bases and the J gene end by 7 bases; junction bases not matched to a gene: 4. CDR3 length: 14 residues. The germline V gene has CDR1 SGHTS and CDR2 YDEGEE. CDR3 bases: TGTGCCAGCAGCTGGGGGACAGGGGAAAATGAGCAGTTCTTC. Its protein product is CASSWGTGENEQFF. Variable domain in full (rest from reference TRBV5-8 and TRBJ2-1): EAGVTQSPTHLIKTRGQQATLRCSPISGHTSVYWYQQALGLGLQFLLWYDEGEERNRGNFPPRFSGRQFPNYSSELNVNALELEDSALYLCASSWGTGENEQFFGPGTRLTVL.

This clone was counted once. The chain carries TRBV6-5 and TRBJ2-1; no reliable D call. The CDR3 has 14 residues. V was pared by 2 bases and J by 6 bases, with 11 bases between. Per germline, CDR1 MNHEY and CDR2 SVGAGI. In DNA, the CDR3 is TGTGCCAGCAGTTACGGATTAGGGTTCAATGAGCAGTTCTTC. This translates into CASSYGLGFNEQFF.

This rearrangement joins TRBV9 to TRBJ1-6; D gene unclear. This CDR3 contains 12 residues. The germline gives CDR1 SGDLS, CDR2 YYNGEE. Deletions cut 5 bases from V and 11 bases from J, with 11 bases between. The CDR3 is CASRRTYPPLHF. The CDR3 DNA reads TGTGCCAGCAGAAGGACCTATCCACCCCTCCACTTT.

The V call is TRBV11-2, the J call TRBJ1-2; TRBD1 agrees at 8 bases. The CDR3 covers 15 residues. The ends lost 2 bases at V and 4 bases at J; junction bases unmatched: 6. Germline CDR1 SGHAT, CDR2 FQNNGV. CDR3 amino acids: CASSLSTGEGYGYTF. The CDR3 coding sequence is TGTGCCAGCAGCTTATCGACAGGGGAAGGCTATGGCTACACCTTC.

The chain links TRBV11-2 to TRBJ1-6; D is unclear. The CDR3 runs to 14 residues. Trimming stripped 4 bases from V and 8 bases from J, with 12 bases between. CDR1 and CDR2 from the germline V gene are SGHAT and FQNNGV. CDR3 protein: CASSSPGFDSPLHF. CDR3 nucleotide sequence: TGTGCCAGCAGCTCCCCTGGGTTCGATTCACCCCTCCACTTT.

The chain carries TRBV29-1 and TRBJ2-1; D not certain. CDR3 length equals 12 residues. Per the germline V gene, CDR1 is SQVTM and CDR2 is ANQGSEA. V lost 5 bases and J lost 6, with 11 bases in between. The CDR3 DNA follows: TGCAGCGTTTCGGCTAGGGTCAATGAGCAGTTCTTC. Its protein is CSVSARVNEQFF.

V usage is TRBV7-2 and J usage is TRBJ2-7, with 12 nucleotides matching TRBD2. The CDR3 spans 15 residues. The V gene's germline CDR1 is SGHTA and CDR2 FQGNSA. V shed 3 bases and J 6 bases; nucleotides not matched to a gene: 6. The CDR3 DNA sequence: TGTGCCAGCAGCTTTCTAGCGGGGGGGCTTAGCGAGCAGTACTTC. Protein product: CASSFLAGGLSEQYF.

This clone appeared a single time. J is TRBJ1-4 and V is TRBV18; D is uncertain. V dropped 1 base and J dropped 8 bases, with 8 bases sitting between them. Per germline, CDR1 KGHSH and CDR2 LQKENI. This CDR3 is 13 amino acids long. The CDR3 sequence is CASSPLVGEKLFF. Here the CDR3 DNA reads TGTGCCAGCTCACCACTTGTTGGGGAAAAACTGTTTTTT.

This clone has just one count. The DNA for the CDR3 is TGTGCCACCAGCAGAGACTCGGGGACTGGAAACACCATATATTTT. This codes for CATSRDSGTGNTIYF. The chain couples TRBV15 to TRBJ1-3; unclear D gene. Per the germline V gene, CDR1 is LNHNV and CDR2 is YYDKDF (reference sequence). The CDR3 contains 15 residues. V was clipped by 0 bases and J by 2 bases, with 8 bases between them.

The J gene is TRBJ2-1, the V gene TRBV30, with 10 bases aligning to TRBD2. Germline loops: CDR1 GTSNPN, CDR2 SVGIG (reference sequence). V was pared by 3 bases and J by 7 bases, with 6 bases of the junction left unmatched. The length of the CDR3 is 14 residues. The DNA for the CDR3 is TGTGCCTGGAGCATGGCTAGCGGGAGTAATGAGCAGTTCTTC. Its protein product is CAWSMASGSNEQFF.

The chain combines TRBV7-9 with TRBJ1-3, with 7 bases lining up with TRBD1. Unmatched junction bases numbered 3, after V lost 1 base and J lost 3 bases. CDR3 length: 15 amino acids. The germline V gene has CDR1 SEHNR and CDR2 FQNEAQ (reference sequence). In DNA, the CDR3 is TGTGCCAGCAGCTTAGAGGGACAGTTTGGAAACACCATATATTTT. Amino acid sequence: CASSLEGQFGNTIYF.

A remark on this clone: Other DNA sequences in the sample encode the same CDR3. In DNA form, the CDR3 reads TGTGCCGAGACAGGGGGCACGGCAGATGGCTACACCTTC. This encodes CAETGGTADGYTF. The rearrangement links TRBV30 to TRBJ1-2; the match to TRBD1 covers 10 bases. The V gene end was trimmed by 8 bases and the J gene end by 6 bases; junction bases not matched to a gene: 9. Germline V gene sequence: CDR1 GTSNPN, CDR2 SVGIG (reference sequence). CDR3 size: 13 residues. The full variable domain, completed using reference TRBV30 and TRBJ1-2, is SQTIHQWPATLVQPVGSPLSLECTVEGTSNPNLYWYRQAAGRGLQLLFYSVGIGQISSEVPQNLSASRPQDRQFILSSKKLLLSDSGFYLCAETGGTADGYTFGSGTRLTVV.

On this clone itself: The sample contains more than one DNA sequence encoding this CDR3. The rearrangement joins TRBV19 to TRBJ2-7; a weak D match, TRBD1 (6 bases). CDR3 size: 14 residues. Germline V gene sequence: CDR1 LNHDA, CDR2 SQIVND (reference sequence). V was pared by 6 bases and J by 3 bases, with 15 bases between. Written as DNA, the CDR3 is TGTGCCAGTAGCCCAAACAGGGACCTCTACGAGCAGTACTTC. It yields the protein CASSPNRDLYEQYF.

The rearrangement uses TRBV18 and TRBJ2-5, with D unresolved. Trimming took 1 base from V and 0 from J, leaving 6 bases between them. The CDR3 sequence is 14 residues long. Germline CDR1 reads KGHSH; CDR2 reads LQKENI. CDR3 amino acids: CASSPRKNQETQYF. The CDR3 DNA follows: TGTGCCAGCTCACCACGAAAAAACCAAGAGACCCAGTACTTC.

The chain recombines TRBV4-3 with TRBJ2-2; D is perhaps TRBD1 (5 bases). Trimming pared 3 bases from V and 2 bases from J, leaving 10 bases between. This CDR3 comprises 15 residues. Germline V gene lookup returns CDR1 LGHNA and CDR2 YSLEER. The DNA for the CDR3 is TGCGCCAGCAGCCAGACAGTCATTAACACCGGGGAGCTGTTTTTT. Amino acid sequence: CASSQTVINTGELFF.